A selection of T cell receptor beta chains follows, all from one sample in a study of CD8+ T cells in alopecia areata. The protocol was immunoSEQ multiplex PCR, while the TCRdb copy is restricted to in-frame clones and leaves out a portion. The data hold some 150,000 clones, with approximately 53% observed a single time. Sequencing was performed on CD8+ T cells sorted from blood, taken at week 0. Every receptor here comes from a human donor with alopecia areata. Each CDR3 is given with its conserved first and last residue. A D gene is named only where the DNA matches it firmly. Clone size is not always given. Where it is, it says once, few, many or a class for expanded clones.

cdr3_aa: CASSYWGSNQPQHF; cdr3_nt: TGTGCCAGCAGTTACTGGGGGAGCAATCAGCCCCAGCATTTT; clone_size: .; cdr3_length: 14; v_call: TRBV6-5; d_call: .; j_call: TRBJ1-5
cdr3_aa: CASSKDPRISPLHF; cdr3_nt: TGTGCCAGTAGTAAGGACCCAAGAATATCACCCCTCCACTTT; clone_size: .; cdr3_length: 14; v_call: TRBV19; d_call: .; j_call: TRBJ1-6
cdr3_aa: CSVHQGSEQYF; cdr3_nt: TGCAGCGTTCATCAGGGCTCCGAGCAGTACTTC; clone_size: .; cdr3_length: 11; v_call: TRBV29-1; d_call: .; j_call: TRBJ2-7
cdr3_aa: CAWSEIKDGYTF; cdr3_nt: TGTGCCTGGAGTGAGATTAAAGATGGCTACACCTTC; clone_size: few; cdr3_length: 12; v_call: TRBV30; d_call: .; j_call: TRBJ1-2
cdr3_aa: CASSLRPENEQYF; cdr3_nt: TGTGCCAGCAGCTTAAGGCCTGAAAACGAGCAGTACTTC; clone_size: many; cdr3_length: 13; v_call: TRBV7-8; d_call: .; j_call: TRBJ2-7
cdr3_aa: CASKINEGGYNEQFF; cdr3_nt: TGTGCCAGCAAAATAAATGAGGGCGGCTACAATGAGCAGTTCTTC; clone_size: .; cdr3_length: 15; v_call: TRBV6-5; d_call: .; j_call: TRBJ2-1
cdr3_aa: CASSVGAGFSNEQFF; cdr3_nt: TGTGCCAGCAGCGTAGGGGCAGGGTTTAGCAATGAGCAGTTCTTC; clone_size: few; cdr3_length: 15; v_call: TRBV9; d_call: .; j_call: TRBJ2-1
cdr3_aa: CASSLQETGSSYEQYF; cdr3_nt: TGTGCCAGCAGTCTACAAGAGACAGGAAGCTCCTACGAGCAGTACTTC; clone_size: .; cdr3_length: 16; v_call: TRBV27; d_call: .; j_call: TRBJ2-7
cdr3_aa: CASSVVAAEAFF; cdr3_nt: TGTGCCAGCAGCGTAGTGGCCGCTGAAGCTTTCTTT; clone_size: .; cdr3_length: 12; v_call: TRBV9; d_call: .; j_call: TRBJ1-1
cdr3_aa: CAWSKLAGITDTQYF; cdr3_nt: TGTGCCTGGAGTAAACTAGCGGGGATCACAGATACGCAGTATTTT; clone_size: .; cdr3_length: 15; v_call: TRBV30; d_call: TRBD2; j_call: TRBJ2-3
cdr3_aa: CASSQDGGNEQFF; cdr3_nt: TGCGCCAGCAGCCAAGATGGGGGGAATGAGCAGTTCTTC; clone_size: few; cdr3_length: 13; v_call: TRBV4-3; d_call: .; j_call: TRBJ2-1
cdr3_aa: CATSAGSGELFF; cdr3_nt: TGTGCCACCAGCGCAGGATCCGGGGAGCTGTTTTTT; clone_size: .; cdr3_length: 12; v_call: TRBV15; d_call: .; j_call: TRBJ2-2
cdr3_aa: CASSLGAGRGNQPQHF; cdr3_nt: TGTGCCAGCAGCTTGGGCGCAGGCCGGGGCAATCAGCCCCAGCATTTT; clone_size: .; cdr3_length: 16; v_call: TRBV5-6; d_call: .; j_call: TRBJ1-5
cdr3_aa: CASSLSDTNTEAFF; cdr3_nt: TGTGCCAGCAGTTTATCGGACACGAACACTGAAGCTTTCTTT; clone_size: .; cdr3_length: 14; v_call: TRBV27; d_call: .; j_call: TRBJ1-1
cdr3_aa: CASSQDRNEQYF; cdr3_nt: TGCGCCAGCAGCCAAGACAGAAACGAGCAGTACTTC; clone_size: .; cdr3_length: 12; v_call: TRBV4-3; d_call: .; j_call: TRBJ2-7
cdr3_aa: CAWSVRSGGYNEQFF; cdr3_nt: TGTGCCTGGAGTGTACGGAGCGGGGGGTACAATGAGCAGTTCTTC; clone_size: .; cdr3_length: 15; v_call: TRBV30; d_call: TRBD2; j_call: TRBJ2-1
cdr3_aa: CSAWDSVGYTF; cdr3_nt: TGCAGCGCCTGGGACAGTGTTGGCTACACCTTC; clone_size: .; cdr3_length: 11; v_call: TRBV29-1; d_call: TRBD1; j_call: TRBJ1-2
cdr3_aa: CASSYGQGTDTQYF; cdr3_nt: TGTGCCAGCAGTTATGGACAGGGCACAGATACGCAGTATTTT; clone_size: .; cdr3_length: 14; v_call: TRBV6-6; d_call: TRBD1; j_call: TRBJ2-3
cdr3_aa: CASSASAGSTDTQYF; cdr3_nt: TGTGCCAGCAGTGCATCAGCGGGGAGCACAGATACGCAGTATTTT; clone_size: .; cdr3_length: 15; v_call: TRBV6-4; d_call: TRBD2; j_call: TRBJ2-3
cdr3_aa: CASSLTGGRPLHF; cdr3_nt: TGTGCCAGCAGCCTAACAGGGGGCAGGCCCCTCCACTTT; clone_size: .; cdr3_length: 13; v_call: TRBV5-6; d_call: TRBD1; j_call: TRBJ1-6
cdr3_aa: CASGGQGLIPLHF; cdr3_nt: TGTGCCAGCGGCGGACAGGGTTTGATACCCCTCCACTTT; clone_size: few; cdr3_length: 13; v_call: TRBV28; d_call: TRBD1; j_call: TRBJ1-6
cdr3_aa: CASSLAELAERGDTQYF; cdr3_nt: TGCGCCAGCAGCTTGGCCGAACTAGCTGAACGAGGAGATACGCAGTATTTT; clone_size: .; cdr3_length: 17; v_call: TRBV5-1; d_call: .; j_call: TRBJ2-3
cdr3_aa: CSVDSSYEQYF; cdr3_nt: TGCAGCGTTGACAGTTCCTACGAGCAGTACTTC; clone_size: .; cdr3_length: 11; v_call: TRBV29-1; d_call: .; j_call: TRBJ2-7
cdr3_aa: CASSHEAETSTDTQYF; cdr3_nt: TGTGCCAGCTCTCATGAAGCAGAAACTAGCACAGATACGCAGTATTTT; clone_size: .; cdr3_length: 16; v_call: TRBV5-6; d_call: .; j_call: TRBJ2-3
cdr3_aa: CAWSKGQSTDTQYF; cdr3_nt: TGTGCCTGGAGTAAAGGACAGAGCACAGATACGCAGTATTTT; clone_size: .; cdr3_length: 14; v_call: TRBV30; d_call: .; j_call: TRBJ2-3
cdr3_aa: CSVLTDRGYEQYF; cdr3_nt: TGCAGCGTTTTGACGGACAGGGGTTACGAGCAGTACTTC; clone_size: few; cdr3_length: 13; v_call: TRBV29-1; d_call: TRBD1; j_call: TRBJ2-7
cdr3_aa: CASRYPGLSYEQYF; cdr3_nt: TGTGCCAGCAGGTATCCGGGACTCTCCTACGAGCAGTACTTC; clone_size: few; cdr3_length: 14; v_call: TRBV28; d_call: .; j_call: TRBJ2-7
cdr3_aa: CASSPLTSGGPFDEQFF; cdr3_nt: TGTGCCAGCAGTCCGCTGACTAGCGGGGGCCCCTTCGATGAGCAGTTCTTC; clone_size: .; cdr3_length: 17; v_call: TRBV27; d_call: TRBD2; j_call: TRBJ2-1
cdr3_aa: CASSLDIQETQYF; cdr3_nt: TGTGCCAGCAGTTTGGACATCCAGGAGACCCAGTACTTC; clone_size: .; cdr3_length: 13; v_call: TRBV6-6; d_call: .; j_call: TRBJ2-5
cdr3_aa: CASSKILDRQYEQYF; cdr3_nt: TGTGCCAGCAGCAAAATATTGGACAGACAATACGAGCAGTACTTC; clone_size: few; cdr3_length: 15; v_call: TRBV7-2; d_call: .; j_call: TRBJ2-7
cdr3_aa: CASSQTGTGNTEAFF; cdr3_nt: TGTGCCAGCAGCCAAACCGGGACAGGGAACACTGAAGCTTTCTTT; clone_size: .; cdr3_length: 15; v_call: TRBV14; d_call: TRBD1; j_call: TRBJ1-1
cdr3_aa: CASSIGGFDQAQHF; cdr3_nt: TGTGCCAGTAGTATCGGCGGATTCGATCAGGCCCAGCATTTT; clone_size: .; cdr3_length: 14; v_call: TRBV19; d_call: .; j_call: TRBJ1-5
cdr3_aa: CSVVPARGTQETQYF; cdr3_nt: TGCAGCGTTGTTCCGGCCAGGGGAACGCAAGAGACCCAGTACTTC; clone_size: .; cdr3_length: 15; v_call: TRBV29-1; d_call: .; j_call: TRBJ2-5
cdr3_aa: CASGIGRLEQYF; cdr3_nt: TGTGCTAGTGGTATTGGCAGGCTGGAGCAGTACTTC; clone_size: few; cdr3_length: 12; v_call: TRBV12-5; d_call: .; j_call: TRBJ2-7
cdr3_aa: CASRIPISGGFTDTQYF; cdr3_nt: TGTGCCAGCAGGATTCCCATTAGCGGGGGGTTCACAGATACGCAGTATTTT; clone_size: .; cdr3_length: 17; v_call: TRBV2; d_call: TRBD2; j_call: TRBJ2-3
cdr3_aa: CASSPREGATGELFF; cdr3_nt: TGTGCCAGCAGTCCCCGTGAGGGGGCCACCGGGGAGCTGTTTTTT; clone_size: few; cdr3_length: 15; v_call: TRBV27; d_call: TRBD1; j_call: TRBJ2-2